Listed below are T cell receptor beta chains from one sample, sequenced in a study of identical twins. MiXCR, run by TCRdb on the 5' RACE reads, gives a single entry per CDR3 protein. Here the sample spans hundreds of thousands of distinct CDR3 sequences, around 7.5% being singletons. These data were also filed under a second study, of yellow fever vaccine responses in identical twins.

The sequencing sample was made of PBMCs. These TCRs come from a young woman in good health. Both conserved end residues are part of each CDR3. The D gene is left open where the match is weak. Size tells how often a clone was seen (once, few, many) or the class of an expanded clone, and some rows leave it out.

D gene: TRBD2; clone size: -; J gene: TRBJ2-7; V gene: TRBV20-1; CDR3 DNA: TGCAGTGCCCCACCAGCGGGAGGACTTTGGGAGCAGTACTTC; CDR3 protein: CSAPPAGGLWEQYF
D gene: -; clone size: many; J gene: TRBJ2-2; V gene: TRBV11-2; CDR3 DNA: TGTGCCAGCAGCGATAGAGGTGCAGGGGAGGGTACCGGGGAGCTGTTTTTT; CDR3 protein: CASSDRGAGEGTGELFF
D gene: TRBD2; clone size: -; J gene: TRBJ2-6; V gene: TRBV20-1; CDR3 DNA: TGCAGTGCTAGAGATACTAGCGGGAGGGCCTCTGGGGCCAACGTCCTGACTTTC; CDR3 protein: CSARDTSGRASGANVLTF
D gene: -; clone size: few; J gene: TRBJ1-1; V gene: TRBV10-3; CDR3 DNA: TGTGCCACTTGGACGGCGCCCTATGAAGCTTTCTTT; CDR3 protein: CATWTAPYEAFF
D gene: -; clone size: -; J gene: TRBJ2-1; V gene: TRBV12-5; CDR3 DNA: TGTGCTAGTGGTTTGGTAGGTGTTGGGGAGCAGTTCTTC; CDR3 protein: CASGLVGVGEQFF
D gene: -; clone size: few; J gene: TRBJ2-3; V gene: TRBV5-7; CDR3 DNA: TGTGCCAGCAGCTGGCCGGGACCCAGGGCAGATACGCAGTATTTT; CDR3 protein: CASSWPGPRADTQYF
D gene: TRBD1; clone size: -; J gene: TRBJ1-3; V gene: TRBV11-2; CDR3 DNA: TGTGCCAGCAGCTTGGCCGGGACAGGGGTGACTGGAAACACCATATATTTT; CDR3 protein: CASSLAGTGVTGNTIYF
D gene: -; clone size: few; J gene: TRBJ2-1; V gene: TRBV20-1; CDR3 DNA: TGCAGTGCTAGAGGCGTGAGCTCCTACAATGAGCAGTTCTTC; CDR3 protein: CSARGVSSYNEQFF
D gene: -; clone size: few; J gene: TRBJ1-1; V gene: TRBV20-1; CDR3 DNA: TGCAGTGCAAAAGAATTTGGGGGGCTGGGCACTGAAGCTTTCTTT; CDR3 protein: CSAKEFGGLGTEAFF
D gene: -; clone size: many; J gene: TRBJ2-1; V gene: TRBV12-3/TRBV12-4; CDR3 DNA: TGTGCCAGCAGTTTTTACTCAAGTAGTAATGAGCAGTTCTTC; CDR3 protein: CASSFYSSSNEQFF
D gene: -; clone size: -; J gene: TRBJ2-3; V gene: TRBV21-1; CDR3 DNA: TGTGCCAGCAGCAAACCCGGCCGGACGATGAGCACAGATACGCAGTATTTT; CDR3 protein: CASSKPGRTMSTDTQYF
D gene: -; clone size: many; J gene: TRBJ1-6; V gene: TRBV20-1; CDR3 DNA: TGCAGTGCTAGAGATTCAGGGGCTAATTCACCCCTCCACTTT; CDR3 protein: CSARDSGANSPLHF
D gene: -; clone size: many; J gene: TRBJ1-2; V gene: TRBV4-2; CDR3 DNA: TGTGCCAGCAGCCCGGAGAAGGGCGCATTGGGCTACACCTTC; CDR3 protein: CASSPEKGALGYTF
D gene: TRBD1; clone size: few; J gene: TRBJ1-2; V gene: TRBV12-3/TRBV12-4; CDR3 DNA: TGTGCCAGCAGGCCGCCGGGACAGACTTATGGCTACACCTTC; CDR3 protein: CASRPPGQTYGYTF
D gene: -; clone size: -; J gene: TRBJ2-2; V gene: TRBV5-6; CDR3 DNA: TGTGCCAGCAGATATGAGGGGGGCGCTAGTTCCGGGGAGCTGTTTTTT; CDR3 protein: CASRYEGGASSGELFF
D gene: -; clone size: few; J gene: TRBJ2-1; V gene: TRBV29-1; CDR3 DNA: TGCAGCGTTGACAGTAGCCACTCCTACAATGAGCAGTTCTTC; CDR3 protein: CSVDSSHSYNEQFF
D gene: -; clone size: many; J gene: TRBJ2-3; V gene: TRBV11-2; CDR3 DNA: TGTGCCAGCAGAAAACCGGGACGAGGCACAGATACGCAGTATTTT; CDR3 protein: CASRKPGRGTDTQYF
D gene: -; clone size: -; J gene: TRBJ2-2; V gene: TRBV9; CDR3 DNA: TGTGCCAGCAGCACACCGAACACCGGGGAGCTGTTTTTT; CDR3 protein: CASSTPNTGELFF
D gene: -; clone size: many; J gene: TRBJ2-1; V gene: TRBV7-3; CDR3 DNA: TGTGCCAGCAGCAAACCAGGGAAATCCTACAATGAGCAGTTCTTC; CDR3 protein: CASSKPGKSYNEQFF
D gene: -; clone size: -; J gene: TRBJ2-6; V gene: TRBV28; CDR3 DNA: TGTGCCAGCAGTTTTAGGACGAACTCTGGGGCCAACGTCCTGACTTTC; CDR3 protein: CASSFRTNSGANVLTF
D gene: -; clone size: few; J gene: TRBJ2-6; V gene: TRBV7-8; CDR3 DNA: TGTGCCAGCAGCTTATATAGGGTTCCTATCTCTGGGGCCAACGTCCTGACTTTC; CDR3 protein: CASSLYRVPISGANVLTF
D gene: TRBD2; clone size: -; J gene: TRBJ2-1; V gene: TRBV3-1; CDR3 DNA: TGTGCCAGCAGCCATAGCGGGAGAGGGGACAATGAGCAGTTCTTC; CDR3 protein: CASSHSGRGDNEQFF
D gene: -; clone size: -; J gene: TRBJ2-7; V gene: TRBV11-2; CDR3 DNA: TGTGCCAGCAGCGCCGTATTGCGGGAGCAGTACTTC; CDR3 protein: CASSAVLREQYF
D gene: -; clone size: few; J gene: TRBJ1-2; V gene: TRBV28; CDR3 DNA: TGTGCCAGCAGTTGGGGCCTTGGCTACACCTTC; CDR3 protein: CASSWGLGYTF
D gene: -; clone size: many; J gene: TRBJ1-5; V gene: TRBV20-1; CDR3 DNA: TGCAGTGCTAGGGGCGCCGGACAGCCCCAGCATTTT; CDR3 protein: CSARGAGQPQHF
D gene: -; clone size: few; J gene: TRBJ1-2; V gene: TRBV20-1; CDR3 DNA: TGCAGTGCTGGGGAGGTCGGGGGGGGCCGGGACTATGGCTACACCTTC; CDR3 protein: CSAGEVGGGRDYGYTF
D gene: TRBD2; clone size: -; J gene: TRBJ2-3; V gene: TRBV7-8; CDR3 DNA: TGTGCCAGCAGCATACCGAAAGCGGGAGCGGGAGATACGCAGTATTTT; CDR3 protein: CASSIPKAGAGDTQYF
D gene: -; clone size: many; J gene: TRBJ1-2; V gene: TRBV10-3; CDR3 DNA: TGTGCCATCAGCGGTCCGGGACCTTCTAACTATGGCTACACCTTC; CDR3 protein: CAISGPGPSNYGYTF
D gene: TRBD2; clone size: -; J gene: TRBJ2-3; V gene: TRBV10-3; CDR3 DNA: TGTGCCATCACTTCGGGGGGGGGCACAGATACGCAGTATTTT; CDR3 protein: CAITSGGGTDTQYF